The source of this T cell receptor beta chain is a study of CD8 T cells in cerebrospinal fluid in Alzheimer's disease. Findings and caveats of the study: Compared with controls, mild cognitive impairment or Alzheimer's disease patients showed higher maximum CSF clone percentages. Healthy subjects less often had a clone of at least 3% than Alzheimer's patients.

TCRdb processed the 10x single-cell sequencing reads again and assigns one entry to each CDR3 protein, with no DNA. Its clone listing holds 1,800 or so distinct CDR3 sequences. Germline-derived CDR1 and CDR2 are SGHNT and YYREEE (reference sequence). This CDR3 region has 15 residues. Worth noting for this clonotype: What it recognizes is unknown.

Live CSF cells were sorted with a live/dead marker for droplet-based sequencing. Sequencing input: cerebrospinal fluid. This clonotype originated in a human donor with mild cognitive impairment. V gene TRBV5-4 combines with J gene TRBJ1-6. CDR3 sequence: CASSPGTYGNSPLHF.